These T cell receptor beta chains were read from a single sample in a study of T cell changes during pregnancy in multiple sclerosis. Profiling relied on immunoSEQ multiplex PCR, and the TCRdb table lists in-frame clones only, not all of them. This repertoire shows about 100,000 clones, approximately 92% found once; its top ten account for around 1.8%. The sample here was peripheral blood, taken after pregnancy. The receptors were sampled from a female donor with multiple sclerosis, enrolled in a pregnancy study. Both conserved end residues are part of each CDR3. The D gene is left open where the match is weak. Only part of the rows carry a size: once, few, many, or a class if the clone is expanded.

TRBD2	-	14	TRBV28	TRBJ2-7	CASTVTGGLYEQYF	TGTGCCAGCACAGTCACGGGAGGGCTCTACGAGCAGTACTTC
TRBD1	-	16	TRBV4-1	TRBJ1-4	CASSQVETGGEGKLFF	TGCGCCAGCAGCCAAGTGGAAACAGGGGGCGAGGGGAAACTGTTTTTT
TRBD1	-	15	TRBV4-1	TRBJ1-6	CASSPVPGQGRPLHF	TGCGCCAGCAGCCCCGTCCCGGGACAGGGTAGGCCCCTCCACTTT
TRBD1	once	16	TRBV28	TRBJ1-3	CASSPPGQGSGNTIYF	TGTGCCAGCAGTCCCCCGGGACAGGGCTCTGGAAACACCATATATTTT
TRBD1	once	15	TRBV5-1	TRBJ1-4	CASSRGTGGNEKLFF	TGCGCCAGCAGCCGCGGGACAGGAGGGAATGAAAAACTGTTTTTT
TRBD1	-	14	TRBV29-1	TRBJ1-1	CSVHRGLVNTEAFF	TGCAGCGTGCACAGGGGGCTGGTGAACACTGAAGCTTTCTTT
-	-	14	TRBV7-3	TRBJ1-1	CASSLGGLNTEAFF	TGTGCCAGCAGCTTGGGGGGATTGAACACTGAAGCTTTCTTT
TRBD2	-	16	TRBV18	TRBJ2-3	CASSLGLAGTTDTQYF	TGTGCCAGCTCACTGGGACTAGCGGGGACCACAGATACGCAGTATTTT
TRBD1	-	12	TRBV29-1	TRBJ2-5	CSAGQHQETQYF	TGCAGCGCGGGACAGCACCAAGAGACCCAGTACTTC
TRBD2	-	16	TRBV10-3	TRBJ2-7	CAISEGLAGTLYEQYF	TGTGCCATCAGTGAAGGTCTAGCGGGCACCTTATACGAGCAGTACTTC
-	few	15	TRBV7-9	TRBJ1-5	CASSLAGADNQPQHF	TGTGCCAGCAGCTTAGCAGGGGCGGACAATCAGCCCCAGCATTTT
-	-	16	TRBV5-6	TRBJ1-1	CASSLVTAYMNTEAFF	TGTGCCAGCAGCTTGGTAACAGCTTACATGAACACTGAAGCTTTCTTT
-	once	14	TRBV10-3	TRBJ1-5	CAISGGEGSQPQHF	TGTGCCATCAGTGGTGGAGAGGGTAGCCAGCCCCAGCATTTT
TRBD2	-	17	TRBV5-1	TRBJ2-7	CASSYTGTSVLSYEQYF	TGCGCCAGCAGCTATACCGGGACTAGCGTACTCTCCTACGAGCAGTACTTC
-	-	16	TRBV11-3	TRBJ2-1	CASSPIQGSEYNEQFF	TGTGCCAGCAGCCCCATACAGGGCTCGGAATACAATGAGCAGTTCTTC
TRBD1	-	14	TRBV13	TRBJ2-1	CASSRQTGGNEQFF	TGTGCCAGCAGTCGCCAGACAGGGGGGAATGAGCAGTTCTTC
-	-	16	TRBV30	TRBJ2-5	CAWSVYNRIGQETQYF	TGTGCCTGGAGTGTATATAACAGGATAGGTCAAGAGACCCAGTACTTC
TRBD1	-	15	TRBV29-1	TRBJ2-5	CSAARPGQGQETQYF	TGCAGCGCCGCTCGACCGGGACAGGGCCAAGAGACCCAGTACTTC
TRBD2	-	18	TRBV7-9	TRBJ2-5	CASSSLLAGEGIGETQYF	TGTGCCAGCAGCTCCTTACTAGCGGGAGAGGGGATAGGAGAGACCCAGTACTTC
-	-	15	TRBV5-5	TRBJ1-3	CASSFQRNSGNTIYF	TGTGCCAGCAGTTTTCAGCGAAACTCTGGAAACACCATATATTTT
TRBD2	-	17	TRBV6-1	TRBJ2-3	CASSEDGRGGFEDTQYF	TGTGCCAGCAGTGAAGATGGGCGGGGGGGCTTCGAAGATACGCAGTATTTT
TRBD2	-	17	TRBV4-3	TRBJ2-1	CASSQDRAGGLYNEQFF	TGCGCCAGCAGCCAAGATCGAGCGGGGGGCCTCTACAATGAGCAGTTCTTC
-	-	16	TRBV4-3	TRBJ1-3	CASSQVEDFSGNTIYF	TGCGCCAGCAGCCAAGTGGAGGACTTCTCTGGAAACACCATATATTTT
TRBD2	-	14	TRBV29-1	TRBJ2-5	CSVGGTSGRETQYF	TGCAGCGTGGGAGGGACTAGCGGGAGGGAGACCCAGTACTTC
TRBD2	once	15	TRBV9	TRBJ2-5	CASSVVAGGPETQYF	TGTGCCAGCAGCGTAGTGGCGGGGGGTCCAGAGACCCAGTACTTC
TRBD1	-	14	TRBV4-1	TRBJ1-1	CATRTGGAGTEAFF	TGCGCCACCCGGACAGGGGGCGCTGGTACTGAAGCTTTCTTT
TRBD2	-	16	TRBV15	TRBJ2-3	CATGAGREGLTDTQYF	TGTGCCACCGGGGCGGGGCGGGAGGGTCTCACAGATACGCAGTATTTT
-	-	15	TRBV6-1	TRBJ1-2	CASIEGVLGLYGYTF	TGTGCCAGCATCGAAGGGGTATTGGGTCTCTATGGCTACACCTTC
TRBD2	once	16	TRBV7-8	TRBJ2-3	CASNLRAGGNTDTQYF	TGTGCCAGCAACCTACGGGCGGGGGGGAACACAGATACGCAGTATTTT
TRBD1	-	16	TRBV5-1	TRBJ1-2	CASRIKRQGPNYGYTF	TGCGCCAGCAGAATAAAGCGACAGGGTCCTAACTATGGCTACACCTTC
-	-	11	TRBV10-3	TRBJ2-5	CAISDSETQYF	TGTGCCATCAGTGACTCAGAGACCCAGTACTTC
-	-	14	TRBV6-1	TRBJ2-7	CASSELPRGYEQYF	TGTGCCAGCAGTGAATTGCCCCGGGGCTACGAGCAGTACTTC
-	-	16	TRBV18	TRBJ1-1	CASSPYTSGGPTEAFF	TGTGCCAGCTCACCTTACACGTCGGGAGGGCCCACTGAAGCTTTCTTT
-	-	16	TRBV9	TRBJ2-1	CASSVGVSGAYNEQFF	TGTGCCAGCAGCGTAGGAGTGAGCGGTGCATACAATGAGCAGTTCTTC
-	-	17	TRBV28	TRBJ2-7	CASSPRQTPRPSYEQYF	TGTGCCAGCAGTCCCAGACAGACCCCACGCCCTTCCTACGAGCAGTACTTC
-	-	15	TRBV4-3	TRBJ1-2	CASSQDWRISGGYTF	TGCGCCAGCAGCCAAGATTGGCGTATCTCGGGGGGCTACACCTTC
TRBD2	-	14	TRBV5-4	TRBJ2-1	CASSLLAGGHEQFF	TGTGCCAGCAGCTTGCTAGCGGGAGGACATGAGCAGTTCTTC
-	-	12	TRBV5-4	TRBJ2-1	CASSLVANEQFF	TGTGCCAGCAGCTTGGTAGCTAATGAGCAGTTCTTC
-	-	12	TRBV27	TRBJ2-7	CASSLLGGEQYF	TGTGCCAGCAGCCTATTGGGAGGCGAGCAGTACTTC
TRBD2	-	15	TRBV19	TRBJ2-3	CASSIGLAGADTQYF	TGTGCCAGTAGTATCGGACTAGCGGGCGCAGATACGCAGTATTTT
TRBD1	-	13	TRBV29-1	TRBJ2-7	CSGGQGAINEQYF	TGCAGCGGGGGACAGGGGGCTATCAACGAGCAGTACTTC